This entry features one TCR beta chain sequence. In the study's own analysis: The authors estimated nucleated cell counts from reference gene primer amplification. TCRdb keeps only in-frame clones here, not all; method: immunoSEQ multiplex PCR. D and trimming come from the DNA, and the V and J calls and clone size come from that table. The top ten clones hold approximately 1.5% of a sample with roughly 300,000 clones, over 70% of them seen once. The entry originates in a study of blood T cell repertoires in COVID-19. Across the whole study: The United States, Italy and Spain provided the acute and convalescent COVID-19 samples. PBMCs, B-cell-depleted T cells, or T cells provided the cDNA or gDNA that made up the material.

The CDR3 loop spans 16 amino acids. V lost 1 base and J lost 3, with 15 bases in between. Germline V gene data show CDR1 as SGHNT and CDR2 as YENEEA. The TCR comes from a woman in her thirties or forties who had recovered from COVID-19. The J gene is TRBJ1-1, the V gene TRBV11-3, with D possibly matching TRBD1 (6 bases). Sequencing input: peripheral blood. This CDR3 is CASSLVALRQDTEAFF. The CDR3 DNA follows: TGTGCCAGCAGCTTAGTAGCGTTGCGACAGGACACTGAAGCTTTCTTT. The full variable domain, in which reference TRBV11-3 and TRBJ1-1 provide the parts outside the CDR3, is EAGVVQSPRYKIIEKKQPVAFWCNPISGHNTLYWYLQNLGQGPELLIRYENEEAVDDSQLPKDRFSAERLKGVDSTLKIQPAELGDSAVYLCASSLVALRQDTEAFFGQGTRLTVV.